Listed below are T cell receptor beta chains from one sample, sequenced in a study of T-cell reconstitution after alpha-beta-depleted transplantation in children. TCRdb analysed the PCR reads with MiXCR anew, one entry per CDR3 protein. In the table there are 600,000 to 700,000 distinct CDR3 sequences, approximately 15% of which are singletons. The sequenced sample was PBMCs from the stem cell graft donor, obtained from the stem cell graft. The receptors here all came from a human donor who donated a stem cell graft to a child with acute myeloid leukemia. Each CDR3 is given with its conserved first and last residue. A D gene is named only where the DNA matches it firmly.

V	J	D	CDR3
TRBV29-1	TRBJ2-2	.	CSVEMPNTGELFF
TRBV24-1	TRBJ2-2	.	CATSVTGNTGELFF
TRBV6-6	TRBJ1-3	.	CASSYRGNTIYF
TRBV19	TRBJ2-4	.	CASSEIGNIQYF
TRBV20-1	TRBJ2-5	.	CSAEGGGVRETQYF
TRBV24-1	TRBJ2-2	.	CATTGQLFF
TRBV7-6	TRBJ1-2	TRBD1	CASSPGRGRGGYTF
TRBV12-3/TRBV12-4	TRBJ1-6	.	CASSFGGSLGNSPLHF
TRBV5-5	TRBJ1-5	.	CASSSDRDQPQHF
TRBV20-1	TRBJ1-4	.	CSAGLKGRRLEKLFF
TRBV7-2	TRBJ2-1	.	CASSLATPISYNEQFF